This T cell receptor beta chain is from a study of Siglec-9 on CD8 T cells in melanoma. V lost 6 bases and J lost 5, with 16 bases in between. The CDR3 contains 13 residues. CDR1 and CDR2 (germline): SQVTM, ANQGSEA. The repertoire was sequenced with immunoSEQ multiplex PCR; TCRdb's copy has only in-frame clones and lacks some. The sample contains about 33,000 clones, approximately 83% of which appear only once. Study-level points and caveats: In melanoma tumors, a Siglec-9-marked effector memory CD8+ subset reportedly appeared to accumulate.

A word on this clone: Antigen unknown.

The rearrangement uses TRBV29-1 and TRBJ1-2; possibly TRBD1 for D (6 bases). The origin of this receptor is a human donor in good health. Specimen: Siglec-9- CD8+ T cells sorted from blood. The CDR3 nucleotides read TGCAGCGTCCAGGACAGTCTTGTTTATGGCTACACCTTC. It specifies CSVQDSLVYGYTF. Based on the CDR3 plus reference TRBV29-1 and TRBJ1-2, the full variable domain is SAVISQKPSRDICQRGTSLTIQCQVDSQVTMMFWYRQQPGQSLTLIATANQGSEATYESGFVIDKFPISRPNLTFSTLTVSNMSPEDSSIYLCSVQDSLVYGYTFGSGTRLTVV.